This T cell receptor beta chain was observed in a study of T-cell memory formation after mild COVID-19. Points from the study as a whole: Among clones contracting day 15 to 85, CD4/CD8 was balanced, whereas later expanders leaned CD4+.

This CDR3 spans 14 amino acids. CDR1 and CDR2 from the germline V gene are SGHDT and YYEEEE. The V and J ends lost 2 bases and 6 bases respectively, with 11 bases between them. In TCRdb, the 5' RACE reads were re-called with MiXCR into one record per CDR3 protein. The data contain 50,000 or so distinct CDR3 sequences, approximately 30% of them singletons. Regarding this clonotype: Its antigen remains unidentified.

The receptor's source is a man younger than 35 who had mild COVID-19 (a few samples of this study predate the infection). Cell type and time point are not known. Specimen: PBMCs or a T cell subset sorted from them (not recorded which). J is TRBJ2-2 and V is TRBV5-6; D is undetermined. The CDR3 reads CASSLIQSAGELFF. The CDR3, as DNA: TGTGCCAGCAGCTTAATTCAGTCGGCCGGGGAGCTGTTTTTT.